This TCR beta chain comes out of a study of T-cell reconstitution after alpha-beta-depleted transplantation in children. Regarding the study as a whole: Fresh T-cell production supplied most of the T-cell counts and diversity seen one year after transplant. Where some patients showed high TCRbeta diversity at day 60, it came from recipient T cells and thymic progenitors that had survived. It was reported that alpha-beta T cells came from several hundred expanded graft clones (about two months after transplant).

Construction of the TCRbeta library involved unique molecular identifiers. TCRdb called the PCR reads again in MiXCR, with one record for every CDR3 protein. The table records around 110,000 distinct CDR3 sequences, under 13% of them present only once. This clonotype was detected only a few times. Its antigen is unidentified. The sequencing here drew on PBMCs, taken before TCRalphabeta/CD19-depleted stem cell transplant. The clonotype was recovered from a boy aged 2 to 10 with acute lymphoblastic leukemia, due to receive a stem cell transplant.

CDR3: CASSQDRGAPLHF. CDR3 DNA sequence: TGTGCCAGCAGCCAAGATAGGGGGGCACCCCTCCACTTT. The rearrangement joins TRBV3-1 to TRBJ1-6; possibly TRBD1 for D (6 bases). CDR1 and CDR2 from the germline V gene are LGHDT and YNNKEL (reference sequence). This CDR3 spans 13 amino acids. Trimming took 0 bases from V and 11 from J, leaving 8 bases between them.